These T cell receptor beta chains were read from a single sample in a study of PD-L1 blockade in urothelial cancer. Sequenced by immunoSEQ multiplex PCR; TCRdb stores in-frame clones only, minus some. The sample holds some 50,000 clones, 87% seen once. The source material was PBMCs, sampled around atezolizumab (anti-PD-L1) treatment. The origin of the receptors is a woman aged 55-70 years with urothelial cancer. The CDR3 runs from the conserved cysteine through the conserved F or W. Fields, in order: D gene, V gene, J gene, clone size, CDR3 DNA, CDR3 protein. The D gene is left open where the match is weak. Expanded clones are given a class, and other clones once, few, many or no size at all.

D gene: TRBD1; V gene: TRBV2; J gene: TRBJ1-5; clone size: .; CDR3 DNA: TGTGCCAGCAGACGGCAGGGGGGTTATCAGCCCCAGCATTTT; CDR3 protein: CASRRQGGYQPQHF
D gene: TRBD2; V gene: TRBV28; J gene: TRBJ2-7; clone size: .; CDR3 DNA: TGTGCCAGCAGTACTAGCGGGAGGGCAGACGAGCAGTACTTC; CDR3 protein: CASSTSGRADEQYF
D gene: .; V gene: TRBV28; J gene: TRBJ2-1; clone size: .; CDR3 DNA: TGTGCCAGCAGTTTATTGCAGGGATTGGACAATGAGCAGTTCTTC; CDR3 protein: CASSLLQGLDNEQFF
D gene: .; V gene: TRBV7-2; J gene: TRBJ2-1; clone size: .; CDR3 DNA: TGTGCCAGCAGCTTAGGGCCCGAGCCACGGGGTGAGCAGTTCTTC; CDR3 protein: CASSLGPEPRGEQFF
D gene: .; V gene: TRBV5-1; J gene: TRBJ1-1; clone size: .; CDR3 DNA: TGCGCCAGCAGCTCGGTCCCACCAAACACTGAAGCTTTCTTT; CDR3 protein: CASSSVPPNTEAFF
D gene: .; V gene: TRBV29-1; J gene: TRBJ1-1; clone size: .; CDR3 DNA: TGCAGCACTATAGCCTCGGGGAGGTTTATTGAAGCTTTCTTT; CDR3 protein: CSTIASGRFIEAFF
D gene: TRBD1; V gene: TRBV6-5; J gene: TRBJ2-5; clone size: .; CDR3 DNA: TGTGCCAGCAGTTCCGGACAGGGGGCGAAGGAGACCCAGTACTTC; CDR3 protein: CASSSGQGAKETQYF
D gene: .; V gene: TRBV18; J gene: TRBJ1-3; clone size: .; CDR3 DNA: TGTGCCAGCTCCTCAGAATCTGGAAACACCATATATTTT; CDR3 protein: CASSSESGNTIYF
D gene: .; V gene: TRBV9; J gene: TRBJ2-7; clone size: .; CDR3 DNA: TGTGCCAGCAGCGTAGGTCCGGGTTACGAGCAGTACTTC; CDR3 protein: CASSVGPGYEQYF
D gene: .; V gene: TRBV7-9; J gene: TRBJ2-5; clone size: .; CDR3 DNA: TGTGCCAGCCAAAGACCACAGGGAATAGAGGAGACCCAGTACTTC; CDR3 protein: CASQRPQGIEETQYF
D gene: TRBD2; V gene: TRBV11-2; J gene: TRBJ2-1; clone size: once; CDR3 DNA: TGTGCCAGCAGCTTATGGGTCGGTAGCGGGGACTACAATGAGCAGTTCTTC; CDR3 protein: CASSLWVGSGDYNEQFF
D gene: .; V gene: TRBV5-1; J gene: TRBJ2-5; clone size: .; CDR3 DNA: TGCGCCAGCAGCTTGGGCAGGGTTCGAGAGACCCAGTACTTC; CDR3 protein: CASSLGRVRETQYF
D gene: TRBD1; V gene: TRBV7-2; J gene: TRBJ2-1; clone size: .; CDR3 DNA: TGTGCCAGCATCTCGCACAGGGGCAATGAGCAGTTCTTC; CDR3 protein: CASISHRGNEQFF
D gene: TRBD2; V gene: TRBV7-9; J gene: TRBJ2-1; clone size: .; CDR3 DNA: TGTGCCAGCACAACCGGGACGGGAGGGAATGAGCAGTTCTTC; CDR3 protein: CASTTGTGGNEQFF
D gene: .; V gene: TRBV5-4; J gene: TRBJ2-2; clone size: .; CDR3 DNA: TGTGCCGGGAGGAGGGGCACCGGGGAGCTGTTTTTT; CDR3 protein: CAGRRGTGELFF
D gene: .; V gene: TRBV4-2; J gene: TRBJ2-2; clone size: .; CDR3 DNA: TGTGCCAGCAGCCAAGATCCCCGGAACACCGGGGAGCTGTTTTTT; CDR3 protein: CASSQDPRNTGELFF
D gene: .; V gene: TRBV10-1; J gene: TRBJ2-3; clone size: .; CDR3 DNA: TGCGCCAGCAGAGACAGAAACACAGATACGCAGTATTTT; CDR3 protein: CASRDRNTDTQYF
D gene: TRBD1; V gene: TRBV4-3; J gene: TRBJ2-7; clone size: .; CDR3 DNA: TGCGCCAGCAGCCAAAATCGCCTACAGGGGCCAACTTCCTACGAGCAGTACTTC; CDR3 protein: CASSQNRLQGPTSYEQYF
D gene: TRBD1; V gene: TRBV19; J gene: TRBJ1-2; clone size: .; CDR3 DNA: TGTGCCAGTAGTATACGGACAGGGGATGGCTACACCTTC; CDR3 protein: CASSIRTGDGYTF
D gene: .; V gene: TRBV28; J gene: TRBJ1-3; clone size: .; CDR3 DNA: TGTGCCACTTCGACAGTTCTCTCTGGAAACACCATATATTTT; CDR3 protein: CATSTVLSGNTIYF
D gene: .; V gene: TRBV2; J gene: TRBJ2-4; clone size: .; CDR3 DNA: TGTGCCAGCAGTGAAGCCCCAAAAAACATTCAGTACTTC; CDR3 protein: CASSEAPKNIQYF
D gene: TRBD2; V gene: TRBV7-2; J gene: TRBJ2-7; clone size: .; CDR3 DNA: TGTGCCAGCAGCTTAGCGGTGCTAGCGGGAGTCTACGAGCAGTACTTC; CDR3 protein: CASSLAVLAGVYEQYF
D gene: TRBD2; V gene: TRBV6-5; J gene: TRBJ2-1; clone size: .; CDR3 DNA: TGTGCCAGCAGTTACGGTGCTAGCGGGAGTCGTAATGAGCAGTTCTTC; CDR3 protein: CASSYGASGSRNEQFF
D gene: .; V gene: TRBV2; J gene: TRBJ2-6; clone size: .; CDR3 DNA: TGTGCCAGCAGGACAAACTCTGGGGCCAACGTCCTGACTTTC; CDR3 protein: CASRTNSGANVLTF
D gene: .; V gene: TRBV9; J gene: TRBJ2-2; clone size: .; CDR3 DNA: TGTGCCAGCAGCGCGGGTTCGCTCACCGGGGAGCTGTTTTTT; CDR3 protein: CASSAGSLTGELFF
D gene: TRBD1; V gene: TRBV5-4; J gene: TRBJ1-3; clone size: once; CDR3 DNA: TGTGCCAGCCATACAGGGGGGGGAAACACCATATATTTT; CDR3 protein: CASHTGGGNTIYF
D gene: TRBD2; V gene: TRBV25-1; J gene: TRBJ2-2; clone size: .; CDR3 DNA: TGTGCCAGCAGTGCCCGGGTCGGGAGGAGCACCGGGGAGCTGTTTTTT; CDR3 protein: CASSARVGRSTGELFF
D gene: .; V gene: TRBV18; J gene: TRBJ2-3; clone size: few; CDR3 DNA: TGTGCCAGCTCACCGGCAGGCTCGGGGACAGATACGCAGTATTTT; CDR3 protein: CASSPAGSGTDTQYF
D gene: .; V gene: TRBV5-6; J gene: TRBJ2-1; clone size: few; CDR3 DNA: TGTGCCAGCAGCTTGGCCTCTAGAGAGCAGTTCTTC; CDR3 protein: CASSLASREQFF
D gene: TRBD1; V gene: TRBV7-2; J gene: TRBJ1-2; clone size: .; CDR3 DNA: TGTGCCAGCAGCCGGGACAGTTTAAAGACGAACTATGGCTACACCTTC; CDR3 protein: CASSRDSLKTNYGYTF
D gene: TRBD1; V gene: TRBV11-3; J gene: TRBJ1-1; clone size: .; CDR3 DNA: TGTGCCAGCAGCTCCAGGGGGAGCACTGAAGCTTTCTTT; CDR3 protein: CASSSRGSTEAFF
D gene: .; V gene: TRBV18; J gene: TRBJ2-5; clone size: .; CDR3 DNA: TGTGCCAGCTCACCCCGACAGCAAGAGACCCAGTACTTC; CDR3 protein: CASSPRQQETQYF
D gene: TRBD1; V gene: TRBV28; J gene: TRBJ1-2; clone size: .; CDR3 DNA: TGTGCCAGCATGGGGACAGGGTATAACTATGGCTACACCTTC; CDR3 protein: CASMGTGYNYGYTF
D gene: .; V gene: TRBV5-1; J gene: TRBJ2-3; clone size: .; CDR3 DNA: TGCGCCAGCAGCTTTGGCGGGGGCCCCACAGATACGCAGTATTTT; CDR3 protein: CASSFGGGPTDTQYF
D gene: .; V gene: TRBV21-1; J gene: TRBJ1-1; clone size: few; CDR3 DNA: TGTGCCAGCAGCATAAAACACGAGAACACTGAAGCTTTCTTT; CDR3 protein: CASSIKHENTEAFF
D gene: TRBD2; V gene: TRBV5-4; J gene: TRBJ2-1; clone size: .; CDR3 DNA: TGTGCCAGCAGCTTCGCTAGCGGGAGGTCCTCGCAGTTCTTC; CDR3 protein: CASSFASGRSSQFF
D gene: .; V gene: TRBV7-2; J gene: TRBJ2-7; clone size: once; CDR3 DNA: TGTGCCAGCAGCTTACAGGACGAGCAGTACTTC; CDR3 protein: CASSLQDEQYF
D gene: TRBD1; V gene: TRBV27; J gene: TRBJ1-2; clone size: .; CDR3 DNA: TGTGCCAGCAGTTTCTTGGACAGGATTAACTATGGCTACACCTTC; CDR3 protein: CASSFLDRINYGYTF
D gene: .; V gene: TRBV5-1; J gene: TRBJ2-1; clone size: .; CDR3 DNA: TGCGCCAGCAGCTTGGCCCGGGACTCGAGTTTAGGGAATGAGCAGTTCTTC; CDR3 protein: CASSLARDSSLGNEQFF
D gene: TRBD1; V gene: TRBV7-8; J gene: TRBJ1-2; clone size: .; CDR3 DNA: TGTGCCAGCATCGACAGGGTGGGTGGCTACACCTTC; CDR3 protein: CASIDRVGGYTF
D gene: TRBD1; V gene: TRBV2; J gene: TRBJ2-1; clone size: .; CDR3 DNA: TGTGCCAGCAGCGAGACAGGGGGCGAGTTCAATGAGCAGTTCTTC; CDR3 protein: CASSETGGEFNEQFF
D gene: TRBD1; V gene: TRBV6-5; J gene: TRBJ1-2; clone size: .; CDR3 DNA: TGTGCCAGCGGCGGCAGGGGGAAAGGCTACACCTTC; CDR3 protein: CASGGRGKGYTF
D gene: .; V gene: TRBV29-1; J gene: TRBJ1-2; clone size: .; CDR3 DNA: TGCAGCGTTGGGGGGCAGACTGGCTACACCTTC; CDR3 protein: CSVGGQTGYTF
D gene: .; V gene: TRBV18; J gene: TRBJ1-1; clone size: .; CDR3 DNA: TGTGCCAGCTCACCTTTCGGGGGAGGAAACACTGAAGCTTTCTTT; CDR3 protein: CASSPFGGGNTEAFF
D gene: .; V gene: TRBV7-6; J gene: TRBJ2-1; clone size: few; CDR3 DNA: TGTGCCAGCAGCCGGCGTATAGGGCAGGGCTCCTACAATGAGCAGTTCTTC; CDR3 protein: CASSRRIGQGSYNEQFF
D gene: .; V gene: TRBV19; J gene: TRBJ2-3; clone size: few; CDR3 DNA: TGTGCCAGCACCGACAAAGGGGGTAGCACAGATACGCAGTATTTT; CDR3 protein: CASTDKGGSTDTQYF
D gene: TRBD2; V gene: TRBV4-2; J gene: TRBJ2-1; clone size: .; CDR3 DNA: TGTGCCAGCAGCCAAGCGATGACTAGCGGGAGGAATGAGCAGTTCTTC; CDR3 protein: CASSQAMTSGRNEQFF
D gene: .; V gene: TRBV5-4; J gene: TRBJ2-1; clone size: .; CDR3 DNA: TGTGCCAGCAGCTTGGGAGTGGGGCGGGACTACAATGAGCAGTTCTTC; CDR3 protein: CASSLGVGRDYNEQFF
D gene: .; V gene: TRBV2; J gene: TRBJ2-3; clone size: few; CDR3 DNA: TGTGCGATAGTAGGGACTAGCACAGATACGCAGTATTTT; CDR3 protein: CAIVGTSTDTQYF
D gene: .; V gene: TRBV29-1; J gene: TRBJ1-2; clone size: once; CDR3 DNA: TGCAGCGTTGATTACCAGGGTTGGTTTGGCTACACCTTC; CDR3 protein: CSVDYQGWFGYTF
D gene: .; V gene: TRBV6-6; J gene: TRBJ2-3; clone size: .; CDR3 DNA: TGTGCCAGCAGAACCAGGGGCACAGATACGCAGTATTTT; CDR3 protein: CASRTRGTDTQYF